This T cell receptor (beta chain) emerged from a study of cytomegalovirus exposure and HLA in healthy donors. The CDR3 spans 14 residues. The germline CDR1 and CDR2 sequences are KGHSH and LQKENI. Trimming pared 2 bases from V and 3 bases from J, leaving 11 bases between. PCR amplification relied on 60 Vbeta primers (plus 13 Jbeta primers). Profiling relied on immunoSEQ multiplex PCR, and the TCRdb table lists in-frame clones only, not all of them. The sample includes 150,000 to 200,000 clones, 75% of them seen just once. This clonotype was sampled from a woman in her forties or fifties in good health and CMV-seropositive. The chain joins TRBV18 to TRBJ2-7, with TRBD2 as a possible D gene (6 bases). What was sequenced was PBMCs. DNA for the CDR3: TGTGCCAGCTCACCAACGGGGGAGCGCTACGAGCAGTACTTC. It codes for CASSPTGERYEQYF.